This T cell receptor (beta chain) stems from a study of shared clonotypes between healthy human individuals. Germline CDR1 is SQVTM and CDR2 is ANQGSEA. V was clipped by 0 bases and J by 6 bases, with 9 bases between them. This CDR3 comprises 12 residues. Profiled with immunoSEQ multiplex PCR; TCRdb holds only in-frame clones, not every one. The sample has more than 450,000 clones, 79% seen once. Donors comprised only Caucasian adults living in Nashville, Tennessee. What was sequenced was PBMCs. The chain recombines TRBV29-1 with TRBJ2-7; D remains ambiguous. The receptor was isolated from a woman aged 35 to 49 in good health. Some clones in this sample may be carry-over from other donors' samples. The CDR3 DNA reads as TGCAGCGTTGAAGAAGGGCGAGGCGAGCAGTACTTC. Translation: CSVEEGRGEQYF.